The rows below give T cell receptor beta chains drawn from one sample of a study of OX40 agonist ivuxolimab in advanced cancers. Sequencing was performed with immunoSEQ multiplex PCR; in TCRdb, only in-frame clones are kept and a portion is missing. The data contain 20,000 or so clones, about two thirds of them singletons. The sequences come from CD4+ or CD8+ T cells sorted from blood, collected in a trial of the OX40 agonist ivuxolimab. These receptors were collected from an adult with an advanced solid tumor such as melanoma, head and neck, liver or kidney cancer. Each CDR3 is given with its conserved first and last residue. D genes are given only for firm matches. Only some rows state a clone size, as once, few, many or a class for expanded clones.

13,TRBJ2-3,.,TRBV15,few,TGTGCCACCAGCGGTACCACTAGAGATACGCAGTATTTT,CATSGTTRDTQYF
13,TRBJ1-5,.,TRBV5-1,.,TGCGCCAGCAGCTGGGAACGGGGGCAGCCCCAGCATTTT,CASSWERGQPQHF
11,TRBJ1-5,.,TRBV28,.,TGTGCCAGCAGTTTGAATCAGCCCCAGCATTTT,CASSLNQPQHF
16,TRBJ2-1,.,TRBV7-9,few,TGTGCCAGCAGCTTAGAAGAGGTAGCAGAGTACAATGAGCAGTTCTTC,CASSLEEVAEYNEQFF
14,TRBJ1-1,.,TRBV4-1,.,TGCGCCAGCAGCCAAGGGCACAGGAACACTGAAGCTTTCTTT,CASSQGHRNTEAFF
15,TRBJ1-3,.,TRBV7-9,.,TGTGCCAGCAGGGGGGGGGCCGAGTCTGGAAACACCATATATTTT,CASRGGAESGNTIYF
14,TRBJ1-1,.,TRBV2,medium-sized,TGTGCCAGCACCTGGAGGGCCGAGGACACTGAAGCTTTCTTT,CASTWRAEDTEAFF
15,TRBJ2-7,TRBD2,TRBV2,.,TGTGCCAGCAGGAAGACTAGCGGCGGTACTTACGAGCAGTACTTC,CASRKTSGGTYEQYF
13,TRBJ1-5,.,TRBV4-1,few,TGCGCCAGCAGCCAAGGCCAGGTGGAGCCCCAGCATTTT,CASSQGQVEPQHF
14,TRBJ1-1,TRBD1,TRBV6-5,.,TGTGCCAGCAGTAGGGGACAGGTGAACACTGAAGCTTTCTTT,CASSRGQVNTEAFF
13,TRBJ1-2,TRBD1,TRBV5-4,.,TGTGCCAGCAGCTTACAGGGGAGCTATGGCTACACCTTC,CASSLQGSYGYTF
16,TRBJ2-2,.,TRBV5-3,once,TGTGCCAGAAGCTTGATCCAGGGAGTGTTTCCCGGGGAGCTGTTTTTT,CARSLIQGVFPGELFF
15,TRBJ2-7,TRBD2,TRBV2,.,TGTGCCAGCAGCGCTAGCGGGAGGCCAGCCTACGAGCAGTACTTC,CASSASGRPAYEQYF
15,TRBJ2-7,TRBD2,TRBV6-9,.,TGTGCCAGCAGTTACGGGCTAGCGGGGACCTACGAGCAGTACTTC,CASSYGLAGTYEQYF
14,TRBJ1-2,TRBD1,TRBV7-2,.,TGTGCCAGCAGCCAATTGGGGACAGACTATGGCTACACCTTC,CASSQLGTDYGYTF
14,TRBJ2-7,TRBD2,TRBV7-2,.,TGTGCCAGCAGCGGGAAGACTAGCGGCTACGAGCAGTACTTC,CASSGKTSGYEQYF
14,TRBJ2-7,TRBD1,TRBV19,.,TGTGCCAGTAGCACCGACAGGGGGGGCGACGAGCAGTACTTC,CASSTDRGGDEQYF
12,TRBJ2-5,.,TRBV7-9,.,TGTGCCAGCAGCTTAGTCCCAGAGACCCAGTACTTC,CASSLVPETQYF
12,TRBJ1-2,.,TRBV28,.,TGTGCCAGCAGTTTCGCTGACTATGGCTACACCTTC,CASSFADYGYTF
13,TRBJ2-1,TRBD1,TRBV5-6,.,TGTGCCAGCAGCTTCTCTAGGGGGCATGAGCAGTTCTTC,CASSFSRGHEQFF
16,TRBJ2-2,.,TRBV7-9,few,TGTGCCAGCAGCGACCGGGGTAGGGCGAACACCGGGGAGCTGTTTTTT,CASSDRGRANTGELFF
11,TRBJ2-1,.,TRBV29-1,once,TGCAGCGGGGGTCCCGAGAATGAGCAGTTCTTC,CSGGPENEQFF